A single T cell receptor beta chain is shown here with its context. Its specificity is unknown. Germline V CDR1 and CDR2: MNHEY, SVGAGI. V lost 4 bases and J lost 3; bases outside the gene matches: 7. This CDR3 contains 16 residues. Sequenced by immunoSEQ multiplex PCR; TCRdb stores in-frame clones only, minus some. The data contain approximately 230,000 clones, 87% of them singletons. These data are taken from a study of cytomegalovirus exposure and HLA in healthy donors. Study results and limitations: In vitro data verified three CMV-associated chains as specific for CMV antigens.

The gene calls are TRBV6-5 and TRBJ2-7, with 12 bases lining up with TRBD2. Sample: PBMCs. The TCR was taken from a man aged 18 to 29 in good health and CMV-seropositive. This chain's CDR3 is CASSFHWTSGNYEQYF. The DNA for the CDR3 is TGTGCCAGCAGTTTTCATTGGACTAGCGGGAACTACGAGCAGTACTTC.